One and the same sample provided the 5 T cell receptor beta chains below, sequenced in a study of tumor-infiltrating lymphocytes in primary liver carcinoma. TCR beta cDNA was reverse-transcribed from roughly 520 ng of total RNA. The reaction used a constant-region primer and ProtoScript II reverse transcriptase. Nested multiplex PCR, run for three rounds with slightly modified ARM-PCR, yielded TCR beta libraries. TRBV1-TRBV30 forward primers paired with a C-beta reverse primer drove the first two PCR rounds, around 10 cycles each. TCRdb recomputed calls from the multiplex PCR reads with MiXCR, one row per CDR3 protein. The sample includes about 180,000 distinct CDR3 sequences, 60% seen only once; the top ten take around three quarters. The authors took blood RNA from unsorted whole blood and also extracted germline DNA. The sequenced material came from peripheral blood. All receptors come from a man aged 40-49 years with primary liver carcinoma and hepatitis B virus infection.

In the case of this clonotype: Its ends do not fully match the called genes, so a read error is possible. The chain recombines TRBV10-1 with TRBJ2-4, with TRBD2 identical over 7 bases. The germline V gene encodes CDR1 WNHNN and CDR2 SYGVQD (reference sequence). CDR3 length: 13 amino acids. The CDR3 here is CAISEDPGGIQYF. The CDR3 DNA sequence: TGCGCCATCAGTGAAGATCCGGGGGGCATTCAGTACTTC.

This clonotype is deemed medium-sized. The chain has TRBV12-3 or TRBV12-4 and TRBJ2-7; TRBD2 matches 11 bases. The CDR3 has 16 amino acids. Trimming at V came to 2 bases and at J to 2 bases, leaving 5 bases not matched to a gene. The CDR3 DNA follows: TGTGCCAGCAGTTTATTAGCGGGAGGGCCTCCCTACGAGCAGTACTTC. It is translated as CASSLLAGGPPYEQYF.

The rearrangement joins TRBV12-2 to TRBJ2-7; no DNA check was done on the table's D call, TRBD1. TRBV12-2 is tagged as a pseudogene. This CDR3 contains 16 residues. This CDR3 reads CASRLALVPFPYEQYF. The DNA for the CDR3 is TGTGCAAGTCGCTTAGCTCTTGTCCCCTTCCCCTACGAGCAGTACTTC.

This clonotype was observed a few times. A much larger clone differs from this one at a single base, so this may be a read error. The rearrangement uses TRBV11-2 and TRBJ2-6, with D possibly TRBD1 on 5 matching bases. V was clipped by 1 base and J by 0 bases, with 13 bases between them. The CDR3 covers 18 residues. Germline V lookup: CDR1 SGHAT, CDR2 FQNNGV. The CDR3 sequence is CASSLGKGMISGANVLTF. The CDR3 DNA follows: TGTGCCAGCAGCTTAGGAAAGGGGATGATCTCTGGGGCCAACGTCCTGACTTTC.

About this clonotype itself: This may arise from a read error, as a much more abundant clone is one base away. V is TRBV29-1 and J is TRBJ2-2; 13 bases align to TRBD2. Germline V gives CDR1 SQVTM, CDR2 ANQGSEA. The length of the CDR3 is 14 residues. V gave up 7 bases and J gave up 6 bases; unmatched junction bases: 5. The CDR3 here is CSGGLAGTAGELFF. CDR3 nucleotide sequence: TGCAGCGGGGGACTAGCGGGAACCGCCGGGGAGCTGTTTTTT.